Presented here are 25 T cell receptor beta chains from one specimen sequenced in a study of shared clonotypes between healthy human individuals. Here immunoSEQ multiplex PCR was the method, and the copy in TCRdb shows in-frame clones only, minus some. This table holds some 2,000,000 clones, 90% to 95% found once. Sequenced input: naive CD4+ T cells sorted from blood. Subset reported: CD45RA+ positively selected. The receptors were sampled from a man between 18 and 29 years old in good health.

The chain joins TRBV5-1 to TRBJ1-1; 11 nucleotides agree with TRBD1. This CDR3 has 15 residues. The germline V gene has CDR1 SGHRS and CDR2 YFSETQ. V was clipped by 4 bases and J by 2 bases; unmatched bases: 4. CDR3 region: CASSQGQGVNTEAFF. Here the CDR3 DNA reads TGCGCCAGCAGCCAGGGACAGGGGGTAAACACTGAAGCTTTCTTT.

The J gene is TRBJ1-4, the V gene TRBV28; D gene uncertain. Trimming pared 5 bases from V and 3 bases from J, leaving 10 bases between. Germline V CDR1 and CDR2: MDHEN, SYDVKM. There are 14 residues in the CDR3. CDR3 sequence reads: CASSPPPANEKLFF. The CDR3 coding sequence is TGTGCCAGCAGTCCGCCGCCGGCTAATGAAAAACTGTTTTTT.

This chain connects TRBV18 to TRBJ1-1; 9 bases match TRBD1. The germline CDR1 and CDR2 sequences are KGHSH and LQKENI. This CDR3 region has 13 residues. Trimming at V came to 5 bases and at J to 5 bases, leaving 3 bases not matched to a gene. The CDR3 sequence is CASSWTGDTEAFF. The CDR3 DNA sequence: TGTGCCAGCTCATGGACAGGGGATACTGAAGCTTTCTTT.

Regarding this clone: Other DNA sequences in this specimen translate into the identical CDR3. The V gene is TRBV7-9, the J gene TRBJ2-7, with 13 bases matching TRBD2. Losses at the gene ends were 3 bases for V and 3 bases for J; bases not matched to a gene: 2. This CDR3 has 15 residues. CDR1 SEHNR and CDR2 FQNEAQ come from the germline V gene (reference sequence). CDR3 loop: CASSLGLAGSYEQYF. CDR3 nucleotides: TGTGCCAGCAGCTTGGGACTAGCGGGAAGCTACGAGCAGTACTTC.

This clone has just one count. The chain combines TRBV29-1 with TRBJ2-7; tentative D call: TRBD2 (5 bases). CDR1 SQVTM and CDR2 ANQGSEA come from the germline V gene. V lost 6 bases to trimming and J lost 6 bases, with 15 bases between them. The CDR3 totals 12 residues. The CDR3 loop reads CSVTSGFPEQYF. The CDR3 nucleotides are TGCAGCGTAACCTCGGGGTTTCCCGAGCAGTACTTC.

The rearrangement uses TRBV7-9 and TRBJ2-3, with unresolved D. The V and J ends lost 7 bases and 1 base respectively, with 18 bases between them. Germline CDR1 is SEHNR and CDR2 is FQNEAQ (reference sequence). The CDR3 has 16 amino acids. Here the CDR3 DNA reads TGTGCCAGCAAAAAGAATGACCGTGGAGGCACAGATACGCAGTATTTT. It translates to CASKKNDRGGTDTQYF.

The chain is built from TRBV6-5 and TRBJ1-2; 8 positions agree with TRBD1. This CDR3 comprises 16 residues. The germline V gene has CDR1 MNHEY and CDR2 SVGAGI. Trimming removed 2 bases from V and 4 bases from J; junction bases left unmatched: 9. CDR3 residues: CASSYSVAGGIYGYTF. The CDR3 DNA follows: TGTGCCAGCAGTTACAGCGTGGCAGGGGGCATCTATGGCTACACCTTC.

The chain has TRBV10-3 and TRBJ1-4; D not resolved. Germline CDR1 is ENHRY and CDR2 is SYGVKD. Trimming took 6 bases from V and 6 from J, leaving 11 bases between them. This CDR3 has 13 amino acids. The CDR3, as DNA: TGTGCCATCAGGCCGACACCCGATGAAAAACTGTTTTTT. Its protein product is CAIRPTPDEKLFF.

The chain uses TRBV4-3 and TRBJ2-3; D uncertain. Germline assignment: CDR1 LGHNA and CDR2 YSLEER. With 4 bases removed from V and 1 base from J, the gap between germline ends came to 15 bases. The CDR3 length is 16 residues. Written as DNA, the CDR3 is TGCGCCAGCAGCCCCCAGCCTCCCGCGGGCACAGATACGCAGTATTTT. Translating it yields CASSPQPPAGTDTQYF.

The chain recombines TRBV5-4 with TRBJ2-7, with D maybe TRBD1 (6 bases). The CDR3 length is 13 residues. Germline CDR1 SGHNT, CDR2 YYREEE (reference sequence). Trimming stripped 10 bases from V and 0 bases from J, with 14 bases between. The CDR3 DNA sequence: TGTGCCTCCGGGACACCTAACTCCTACGAGCAGTACTTC. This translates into CASGTPNSYEQYF.

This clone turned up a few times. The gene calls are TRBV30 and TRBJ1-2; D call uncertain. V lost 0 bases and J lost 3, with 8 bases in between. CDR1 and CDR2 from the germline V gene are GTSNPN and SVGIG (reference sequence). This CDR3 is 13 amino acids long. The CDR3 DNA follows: TGTGCCTGGAGTGTACCCCAGGACTATGGCTACACCTTC. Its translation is CAWSVPQDYGYTF.

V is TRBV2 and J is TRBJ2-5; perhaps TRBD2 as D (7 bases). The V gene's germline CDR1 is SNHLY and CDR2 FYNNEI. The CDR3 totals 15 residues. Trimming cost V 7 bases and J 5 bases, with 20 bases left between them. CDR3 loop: CASTLLGGPGETQYF. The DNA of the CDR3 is TGTGCCAGCACCCTTTTGGGGGGGCCGGGGGAGACCCAGTACTTC.

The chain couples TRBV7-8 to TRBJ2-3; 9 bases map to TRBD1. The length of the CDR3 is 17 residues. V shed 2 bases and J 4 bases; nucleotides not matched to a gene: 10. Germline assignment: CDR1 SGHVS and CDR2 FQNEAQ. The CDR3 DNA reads TGTGCCAGCAGCTTAATTTTCCCGGGACAGGGATCAGATACGCAGTATTTT. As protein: CASSLIFPGQGSDTQYF.

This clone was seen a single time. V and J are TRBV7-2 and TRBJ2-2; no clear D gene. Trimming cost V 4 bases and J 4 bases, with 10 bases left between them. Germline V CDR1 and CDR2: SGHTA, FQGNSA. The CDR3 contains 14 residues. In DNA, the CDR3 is TGTGCCAGCAGCTACCGACCCCTCACCGGGGAGCTGTTTTTT. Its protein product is CASSYRPLTGELFF.

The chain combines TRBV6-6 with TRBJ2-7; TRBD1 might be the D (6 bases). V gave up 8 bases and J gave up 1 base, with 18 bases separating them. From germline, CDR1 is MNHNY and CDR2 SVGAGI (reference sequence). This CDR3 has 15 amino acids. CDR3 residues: CASQKGQGLSYEQYF. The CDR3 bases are TGTGCCAGCCAGAAGGGGCAGGGGCTTTCCTACGAGCAGTACTTC.

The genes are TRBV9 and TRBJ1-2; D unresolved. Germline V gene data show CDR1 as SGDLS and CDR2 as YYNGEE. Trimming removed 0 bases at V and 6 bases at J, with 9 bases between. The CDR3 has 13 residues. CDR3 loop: CASSVGYRHGYTF. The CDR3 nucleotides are TGTGCCAGCAGCGTAGGGTATCGGCATGGCTACACCTTC.

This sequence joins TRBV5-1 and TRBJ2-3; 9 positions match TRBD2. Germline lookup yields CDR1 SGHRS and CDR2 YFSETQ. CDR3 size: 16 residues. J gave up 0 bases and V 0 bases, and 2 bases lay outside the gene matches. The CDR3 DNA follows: TGCGCCAGCAGCTTGGGGACTAGCGCTAGCACAGATACGCAGTATTTT. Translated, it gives CASSLGTSASTDTQYF.

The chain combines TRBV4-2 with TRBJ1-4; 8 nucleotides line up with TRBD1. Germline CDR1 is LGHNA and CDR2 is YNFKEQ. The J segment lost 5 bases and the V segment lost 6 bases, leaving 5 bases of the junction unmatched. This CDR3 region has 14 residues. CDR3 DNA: TGTGCCAGCAGGCGGACAGGGACCAATGAAAAACTGTTTTTT. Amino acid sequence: CASRRTGTNEKLFF.

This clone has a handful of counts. This chain's CDR3 is CAISELPTGDGYTF. CDR3 DNA: TGTGCCATCAGTGAGCTACCGACAGGCGATGGCTACACCTTC. This chain connects TRBV10-3 to TRBJ1-2, with D possibly matching TRBD1 (6 bases). The CDR3 consists of 14 residues. Germline-derived CDR1 and CDR2 are ENHRY and SYGVKD. Between the trimmed V and J ends, which lost 2 bases and 6 bases, there was a span of 13 bases.

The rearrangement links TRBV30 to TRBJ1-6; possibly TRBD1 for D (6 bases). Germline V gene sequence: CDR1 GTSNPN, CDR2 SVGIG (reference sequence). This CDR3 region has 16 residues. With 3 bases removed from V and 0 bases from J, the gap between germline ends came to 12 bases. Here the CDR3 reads CAWRPQGSSYNSPLHF. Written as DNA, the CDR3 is TGTGCCTGGAGGCCACAGGGCAGCTCCTATAATTCACCCCTCCACTTT.

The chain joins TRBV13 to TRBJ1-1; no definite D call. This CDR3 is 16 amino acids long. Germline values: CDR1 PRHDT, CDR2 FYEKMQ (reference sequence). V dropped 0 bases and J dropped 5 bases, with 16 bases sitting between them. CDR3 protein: CASSLGLPLVATEAFF. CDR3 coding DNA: TGTGCCAGCAGCTTAGGCTTACCGCTGGTGGCTACTGAAGCTTTCTTT.

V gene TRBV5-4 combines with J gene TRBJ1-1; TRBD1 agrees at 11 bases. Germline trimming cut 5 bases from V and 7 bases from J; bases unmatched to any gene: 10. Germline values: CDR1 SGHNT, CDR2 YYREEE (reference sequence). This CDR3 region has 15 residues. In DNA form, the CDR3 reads TGTGCCAGCAGTCGTACCGGGACAGGGGGTGATGAAGCTTTCTTT. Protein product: CASSRTGTGGDEAFF.

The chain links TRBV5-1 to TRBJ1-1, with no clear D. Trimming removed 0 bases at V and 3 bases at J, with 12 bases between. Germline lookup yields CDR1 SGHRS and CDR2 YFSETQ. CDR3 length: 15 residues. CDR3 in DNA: TGCGCCAGCAGCTTGGAAGCAGGCTGGGACACTGAAGCTTTCTTT. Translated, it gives CASSLEAGWDTEAFF.

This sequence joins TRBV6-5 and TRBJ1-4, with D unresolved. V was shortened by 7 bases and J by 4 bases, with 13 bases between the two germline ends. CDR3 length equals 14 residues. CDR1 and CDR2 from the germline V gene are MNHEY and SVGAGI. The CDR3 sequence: CASTKVVGNEKLFF. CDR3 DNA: TGTGCCAGCACCAAAGTCGTGGGTAATGAAAAACTGTTTTTT.

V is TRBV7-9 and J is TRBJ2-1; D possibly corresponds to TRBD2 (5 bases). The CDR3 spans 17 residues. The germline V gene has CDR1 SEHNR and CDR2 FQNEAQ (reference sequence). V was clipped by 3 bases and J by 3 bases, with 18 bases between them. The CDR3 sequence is CASSLVGSGKDYNEQFF. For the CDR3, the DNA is TGTGCCAGCAGCTTGGTCGGGTCGGGGAAGGACTACAATGAGCAGTTCTTC.